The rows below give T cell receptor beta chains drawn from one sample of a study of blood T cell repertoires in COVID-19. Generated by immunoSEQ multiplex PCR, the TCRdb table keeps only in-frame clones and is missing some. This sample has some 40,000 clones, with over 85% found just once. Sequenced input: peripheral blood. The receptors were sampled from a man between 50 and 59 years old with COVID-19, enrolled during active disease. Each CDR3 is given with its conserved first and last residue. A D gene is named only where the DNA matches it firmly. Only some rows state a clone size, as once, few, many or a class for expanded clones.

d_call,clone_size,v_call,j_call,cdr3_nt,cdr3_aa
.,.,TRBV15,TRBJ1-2,TGTGCCACCAGCAGAGATTTACATAATGGCTACACCTTC,CATSRDLHNGYTF
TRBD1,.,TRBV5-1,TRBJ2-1,TGCGCCAGCAGCTTGGGGACAGGGGGCAATGAGCAGTTCTTC,CASSLGTGGNEQFF
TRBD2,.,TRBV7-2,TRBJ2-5,TGTGCCAGCAGCTTACCCCGGGGCCCGGGGGGGACCCAGTACTTC,CASSLPRGPGGTQYF
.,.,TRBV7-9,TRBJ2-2,TGTGCCAGCAGCCCCAGAGGAGGGAGGAACACCGGGGAGCTGTTTTTT,CASSPRGGRNTGELFF
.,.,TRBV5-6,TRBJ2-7,TGTGCCAGCAGCTTGGTTCCGTCGGAGAGGGAGCAGTACTTC,CASSLVPSEREQYF
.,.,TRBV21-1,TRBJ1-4,TGTGCCAGCAGCGAACAGACAGGGGGCGAGGAAAAACTGTTTTTT,CASSEQTGGEEKLFF
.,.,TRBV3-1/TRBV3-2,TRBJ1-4,TGTGCCAGCAGCCAAGGGGGGCTAAGGGAAAAACTGTTTTTT,CASSQGGLREKLFF
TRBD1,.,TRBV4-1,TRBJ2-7,TGCGCCAGCAGCCAAGTCGGGACAGGCCGCTACGAGCAGTACTTC,CASSQVGTGRYEQYF
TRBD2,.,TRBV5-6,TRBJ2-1,TGTGCCAGCAGACGAACTAGCGCCCGACGGAATGAGCAGTTCTTC,CASRRTSARRNEQFF
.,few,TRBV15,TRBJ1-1,TGTGCCACCAGCAGAGACCCCGGGGGGATAACTGAAGCTTTCTTT,CATSRDPGGITEAFF
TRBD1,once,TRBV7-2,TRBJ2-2,TGTGCCAGCAGCCGGACAGGGCTAAACACCGGGGAGCTGTTTTTT,CASSRTGLNTGELFF
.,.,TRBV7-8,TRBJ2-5,TGTGCCAGCAGCTTAGGGCGGGCAGGTTTGGGGGAGACCCAGTACTTC,CASSLGRAGLGETQYF
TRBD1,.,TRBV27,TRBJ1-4,TGTGCCAGCAGTTCCGCGGACAGGGTGCGTGAAAAACTGTTTTTT,CASSSADRVREKLFF
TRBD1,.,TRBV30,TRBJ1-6,TGCGCAGGGGGCTTGGATTCACCCCTCCACTTT,CAGGLDSPLHF
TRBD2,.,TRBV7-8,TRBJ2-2,TGTGCCAGCAGCGGACTAGCGGGCTACAGCACCGGGGAGCTGTTTTTT,CASSGLAGYSTGELFF
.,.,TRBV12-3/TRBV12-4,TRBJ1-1,TGTGCCAGCAGTTTCAGGGGAAGCACTGAAGCTTTCTTT,CASSFRGSTEAFF
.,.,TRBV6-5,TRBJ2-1,TGTGCCAGCACAGGGGTTAGTTACAATGAGCAGTTCTTC,CASTGVSYNEQFF
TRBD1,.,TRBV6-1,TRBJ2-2,TGTGCCAGCAGTGTGGGGACAGGGGAAGTTACCGGGGAGCTGTTTTTT,CASSVGTGEVTGELFF
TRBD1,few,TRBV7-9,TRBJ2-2,TGTGCCAGCAGCTCAGGGACAGGGGAAACCGGGGAGCTGTTTTTT,CASSSGTGETGELFF
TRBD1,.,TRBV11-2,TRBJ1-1,TGTGCCAGCAGCTTAGGCTCCTGGGACAGCCTAAACACTGAAGCTTTCTTT,CASSLGSWDSLNTEAFF
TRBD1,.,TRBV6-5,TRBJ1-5,TGTGCCAGCAGTAGGGGACAGACCAATCAGCCCCAGCATTTT,CASSRGQTNQPQHF
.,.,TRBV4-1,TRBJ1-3,TGCGCCAGCAGCCAAGTCGCTCGAGCAGGAAACACCATATATTTT,CASSQVARAGNTIYF
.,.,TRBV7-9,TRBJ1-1,TGTGCCAGCAGCCCCGGGAGGATAGGCACTGAAGCTTTCTTT,CASSPGRIGTEAFF
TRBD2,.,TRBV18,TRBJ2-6,TGTGCCAGCCTACTAGCGGGAGGGACCGGGGCCAACGTCCTGACTTTC,CASLLAGGTGANVLTF
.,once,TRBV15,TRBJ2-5,TGTGCCACCAGCAGATCGCCCACGCGGGGCCGAGAGACCCAGTACTTC,CATSRSPTRGRETQYF
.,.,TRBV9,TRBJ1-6,TGTGCCAGCAGCATCGGACAAAATTCACCCCTCCACTTT,CASSIGQNSPLHF
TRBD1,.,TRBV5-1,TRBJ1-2,TGCGCCAGCCATGGGCCGGGACAGGCGTCTACCTTC,CASHGPGQASTF
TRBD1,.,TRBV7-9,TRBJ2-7,TGTGCCAGCAGCCCGGGCAGGGGGCTGCACGAGCAGTACTTC,CASSPGRGLHEQYF
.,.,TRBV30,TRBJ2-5,TGTGCCTGGAGCCCCGGGGAAGAGACCCAGTACTTC,CAWSPGEETQYF
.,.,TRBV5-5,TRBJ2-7,TGTGCCAGCAGCTTGGACGGACAAGCCTACGAGCAGTACTTC,CASSLDGQAYEQYF
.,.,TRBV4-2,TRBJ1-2,TGTGCCAGCAGCCAAGATCGAGCTCTCTATGGCTACACCTTC,CASSQDRALYGYTF
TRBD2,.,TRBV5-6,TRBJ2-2,TGTGCCAGCATCATAGCGGGAGGGACCAACACCGGGGAGCTGTTTTTT,CASIIAGGTNTGELFF
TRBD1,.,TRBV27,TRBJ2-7,TGTGCCAGCAGTTTATCAGGCCAGGGGGATTTATTCTACGAGCAGTACTTC,CASSLSGQGDLFYEQYF
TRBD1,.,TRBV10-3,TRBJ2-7,TGTGCCATCAAGGGGACGACAGGGGCCTCCTACGAGCAGTACTTC,CAIKGTTGASYEQYF
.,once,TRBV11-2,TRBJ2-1,TGTGCCAGCAGCTTAGTAAAAGGGAGGAACAATGAGCAGTTCTTC,CASSLVKGRNNEQFF
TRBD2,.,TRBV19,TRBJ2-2,TGTGCCAGTAGTCGGACTAGCGGGAGCGAGCTGTTTTTT,CASSRTSGSELFF
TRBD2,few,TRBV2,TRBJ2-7,TGTGCCAGCAGAACGACTAGCGGGAGATACGAGCAGTACTTC,CASRTTSGRYEQYF
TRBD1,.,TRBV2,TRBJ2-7,TGTGCCAGCAGATCGGGACAGGGTTTGTACGAGCAGTACTTC,CASRSGQGLYEQYF
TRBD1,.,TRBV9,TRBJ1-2,TGTGCCAGTTCCGGGACAGCTAACTATGGCTACACCTTC,CASSGTANYGYTF
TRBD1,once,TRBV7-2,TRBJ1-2,TGTGCCAGCAGCTTACTGTCTGACTTTGGACAGGGGATTAACTATGGCTACACCTTC,CASSLLSDFGQGINYGYTF
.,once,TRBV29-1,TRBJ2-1,TGCAGCGTTAGTAGACAGAGAACCTACAATGAGCAGTTCTTC,CSVSRQRTYNEQFF
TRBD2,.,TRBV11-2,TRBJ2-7,TGTGCCAGCAGCATACTAGCGGGAAGGGCCTACGAGCAGTACTTC,CASSILAGRAYEQYF
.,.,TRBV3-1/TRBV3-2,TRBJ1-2,TGTGCCAGCAGCCAAGACCAGGACTCTAACTATGGCTACACCTTC,CASSQDQDSNYGYTF
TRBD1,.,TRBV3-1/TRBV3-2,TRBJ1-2,TGTGCCAGCAGCCGAGAACTGACAGGGGACTATGGCTACACCTTC,CASSRELTGDYGYTF
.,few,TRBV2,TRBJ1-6,TGTGCAGGCGGGGGCGGCCTTGATTCACCCCTCCACTTT,CAGGGGLDSPLHF
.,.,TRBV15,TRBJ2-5,TGTGCCACCAGCAGAGATTTTGGAGCTGAAGAGACCCAGTACTTC,CATSRDFGAEETQYF
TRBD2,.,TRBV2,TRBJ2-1,TGTGCCAGCAGCCTGACTAGCGGGAGTTACAATGAGCAGTTCTTC,CASSLTSGSYNEQFF
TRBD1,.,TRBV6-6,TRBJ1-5,TGTGCCAGCAGTACAAACAGGGGAAAGAATCAGCCCCAGCATTTT,CASSTNRGKNQPQHF